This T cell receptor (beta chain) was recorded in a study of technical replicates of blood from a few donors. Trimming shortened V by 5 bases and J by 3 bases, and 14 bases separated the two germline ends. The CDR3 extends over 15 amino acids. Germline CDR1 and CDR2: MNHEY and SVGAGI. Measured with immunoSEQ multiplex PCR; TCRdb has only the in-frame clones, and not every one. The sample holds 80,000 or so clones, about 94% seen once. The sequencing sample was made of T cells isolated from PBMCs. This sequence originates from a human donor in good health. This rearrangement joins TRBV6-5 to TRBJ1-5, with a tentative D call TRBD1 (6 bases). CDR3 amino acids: CASSPKTGYNQPQHF. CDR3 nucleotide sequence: TGTGCCAGCAGTCCAAAGACAGGTTACAATCAGCCCCAGCATTTT.